This T cell receptor (beta chain) is from a study of cytomegalovirus exposure and HLA in healthy donors. Findings and limits, study-wide: Reports indicate that TCR beta sequences accurately predicted the HLA-A and HLA-B alleles of most subjects. The authors later found TCR association rates varying by HLA locus, with DRB1 most and HLA-C fewest. The study recorded 164 TCR beta chains that were cytomegalovirus-associated.

Losses at the gene ends were 3 bases for V and 8 bases for J; bases not matched to a gene: 6. The CDR3 sequence is 13 residues long. Germline loops: CDR1 LNHNV, CDR2 YYDKDF (reference sequence). Donors showed nominal health when sampled, although they likely had unrecorded immune exposures. This clone was seen more than once but under ten times. Its target is unknown. It was with 60 Vbeta and 13 Jbeta primers that the PCR ran. Produced via immunoSEQ multiplex PCR; TCRdb's table is partial and in-frame only. Found here are roughly 140,000 clones, over 55% of them singletons; the top ten hold less than 2.5%.

This rearrangement joins TRBV15 to TRBJ1-2, with 7 bases identical to TRBD1. Sequenced: PBMCs. The receptor comes from a man in his forties in good health and CMV-seronegative. The CDR3 region has the DNA TGTGCCACCAGCAGCCCCGACAGGGTAGGCTACACCTTC. Translating gives CATSSPDRVGYTF.